The 28 T cell receptor beta chains presented below share a single source sample, sequenced in a study of blood T cell repertoires in COVID-19. TCRdb's copy holds only in-frame clones and misses some; the assay was immunoSEQ multiplex PCR. The data hold fewer than 20,000 clones, with around 91% observed a single time. The source material was peripheral blood. The receptors stem from a man in his 60s with active COVID-19.

Points on this clone: One end of the junction varies from germline; a read error may be responsible. The CDR3 coding sequence is TGTGCCAGCAGCGGCCAAGGGACAGGCGGGAATGGCCACACCTTC. Protein sequence: CASSGQGTGGNGHTF. V usage is TRBV9 and J usage is TRBJ1-2; 8 positions match TRBD1. This CDR3 is built from 15 residues. Germline CDR1 is SGDLS and CDR2 is YYNGEE.

The chain recombines TRBV28 with TRBJ2-7, with D perhaps matching TRBD2 (5 bases). From germline, CDR1 is MDHEN and CDR2 SYDVKM. V dropped 2 bases and J dropped 7 bases, with 12 bases sitting between them. This CDR3 comprises 13 residues. CDR3 sequence (DNA): TGTGCCAGCAGTTTACCAGTTGAGCGGGAGCAGTACGTC. It specifies CASSLPVEREQYV.

J is TRBJ2-2 and V is TRBV29-1; D is possibly TRBD1 (6 bases). The CDR3 consists of 14 residues. Trimming left V 4 bases short and J 5 bases short, with 14 bases between. Germline V CDR1 and CDR2: SQVTM, ANQGSEA. CDR3 protein: CSVGHREWTGELFF. The CDR3 DNA is TGCAGCGTTGGGCACAGGGAGTGGACCGGGGAGCTGTTTTTT.

This chain links TRBV5-4 with TRBJ2-4, with D perhaps matching TRBD1 (5 bases). From germline, CDR1 is SGHNT and CDR2 YYREEE (reference sequence). The CDR3 spans 14 residues. The V end lost 4 bases, the J end lost 6 bases, and 14 bases lay between the germline ends. The CDR3 nucleotides are TGTGCCAGCAGCCAGGGTGGGGAAGGAAACATTCAGTACTTC. Translated: CASSQGGEGNIQYF. Variable domain in full (rest from reference TRBV5-4 and TRBJ2-4): ETGVTQSPTHLIKTRGQQVTLRCSSQSGHNTVSWYQQALGQGPQFIFQYYREEENGRGNFPPRFSGLQFPNYSSELNVNALELDDSALYLCASSQGGEGNIQYFGAGTRLSVL.

V and J are TRBV9 and TRBJ1-3, with D unresolved. Deletions cut 3 bases from V and 0 bases from J, with 16 bases between. CDR3 size: 17 residues. The V gene's germline CDR1 is SGDLS and CDR2 YYNGEE. The CDR3 loop is CASSASPDTGSGNTIYF. Here the CDR3 DNA reads TGTGCCAGCAGCGCAAGCCCAGATACGGGCTCTGGAAACACCATATATTTT. Full variable domain (outside the CDR3, taken from reference TRBV9 and TRBJ1-3): DSGVTQTPKHLITATGQRVTLRCSPRSGDLSVYWYQQSLDQGLQFLIQYYNGEERAKGNILERFSAQQFPDLHSELNLSSLELGDSALYFCASSASPDTGSGNTIYFGEGSWLTVV.

This chain uses TRBV5-5 with TRBJ2-5; 8 bases are shared with TRBD2. Germline CDR1 reads SGHKS; CDR2 reads YYEKEE (reference sequence). V lost 0 bases, J lost 2 bases, and 0 bases stayed unmatched. The CDR3 runs 14 residues. CDR3 protein: CASSLERGQETQYF. In DNA form, the CDR3 reads TGTGCCAGCAGCTTGGAGCGGGGGCAAGAGACCCAGTACTTC.

Here the CDR3 DNA reads TGTGCCACGCGGCCCGACCCCTATAATTCACCCCTCCACTTT. Amino acid sequence: CATRPDPYNSPLHF. This chain links TRBV10-3 with TRBJ1-6; D remains unclear. The CDR3 spans 14 residues. The germline V gene has CDR1 ENHRY and CDR2 SYGVKD. Trimming took off 10 bases at V and 2 bases at J, with 12 bases between the two ends.

The chain carries TRBV28 and TRBJ1-1; unclear D gene. Germline V lookup: CDR1 MDHEN, CDR2 SYDVKM. V was shortened by 4 bases and J by 1 base, with 4 bases between the two germline ends. The CDR3 length is 12 residues. This chain's CDR3 is CASSSKNTEAFF. The CDR3 DNA reads TGTGCCAGCAGTTCCAAGAACACTGAAGCTTTCTTT.

The rearrangement joins TRBV7-9 to TRBJ1-1; tentative D call: TRBD1 (6 bases). Trimming took off 10 bases at V and 5 bases at J, with 14 bases between the two ends. Germline-derived CDR1 and CDR2 are SEHNR and FQNEAQ (reference sequence). CDR3 length equals 12 residues. CDR3 sequence: CAIGRGPTEAFF. Here the CDR3 DNA reads TGTGCCATCGGCAGGGGTCCGACTGAAGCTTTCTTT. The full variable domain, in which reference TRBV7-9 and TRBJ1-1 provide the parts outside the CDR3, is DTGVSQNPRHKITKRGQNVTFRCDPISEHNRLYWYRQTLGQGPEFLTYFQNEAQLEKSRLLSDRFSAERPKGSFSTLEIQRTEQGDSAMYLCAIGRGPTEAFFGQGTRLTVV.

The chain links TRBV10-1 to TRBJ2-2; D is unclear. Germline CDR1 and CDR2: WNHNN and SYGVQD (reference sequence). V was trimmed by 4 bases and J by 5 bases, leaving 11 bases between them. The CDR3 covers 14 residues. The CDR3 spells CASSGGSATGELFF. The CDR3 nucleotides read TGCGCCAGCAGTGGCGGCTCCGCGACCGGGGAGCTGTTTTTT.

The genes are TRBV27 and TRBJ1-6; D gene unclear. Germline values: CDR1 MNHEY, CDR2 SMNVEV (reference sequence). This CDR3 is 14 amino acids long. Trimming cost V 5 bases and J 3 bases, with 8 bases left between them. The CDR3, as DNA: TGTGCCAGCAGTCTGAGACACTATAATTCACCCCTCCACTTT. Encoded protein: CASSLRHYNSPLHF.

This clone was detected only once. This chain connects TRBV4-2 to TRBJ2-1, with D uncertain. This CDR3 is 16 amino acids long. V lost 0 bases and J 4 bases, leaving 13 bases between the germline ends. Germline values: CDR1 LGHNA, CDR2 YNFKEQ. As DNA, the CDR3 is TGTGCCAGCAGCCAAGATTTTCGCAGGTTATACAATGAGCAGTTCTTC. This gives the protein CASSQDFRRLYNEQFF.

The chain carries TRBV28 and TRBJ1-2; maybe TRBD1 (6 bases). The germline V gene encodes CDR1 MDHEN and CDR2 SYDVKM. The CDR3 spans 16 residues. Deletions cut 5 bases from V and 2 bases from J, with 18 bases between. CDR3 sequence (DNA): TGTGCCAGCAGTCGAGCCTGGACAGAAAGAAACTATGGCTACACCTTC. Translating gives CASSRAWTERNYGYTF.

The V and J genes are TRBV5-1 and TRBJ1-4; D is ambiguous. Trimming removed 2 bases at V and 4 bases at J, with 15 bases between. In germline, CDR1 is SGHRS, CDR2 YFSETQ. This CDR3 is built from 16 residues. The CDR3 region has the DNA TGCGCCAGCAGCTTCTCCTCCGGGATGGGTAATGAAAAACTGTTTTTT. This translates into CASSFSSGMGNEKLFF.

This CDR3 reads CASSLSPGGTGAKLFF. CDR3 sequence (DNA): TGTGCCAGCAGCTTATCGCCCGGTGGGACAGGGGCCAAACTGTTTTTT. The chain uses TRBV13 and TRBJ1-4; 10 nucleotides line up with TRBD1. The germline V gene encodes CDR1 PRHDT and CDR2 FYEKMQ (reference sequence). Unmatched junction bases numbered 11, after V lost 2 bases and J lost 11 bases. CDR3 size: 16 residues.

The chain has TRBV4-1 and TRBJ1-1, with D uncertain. Germline-derived CDR1 and CDR2 are MGHRA and YSYEKL. The CDR3 length is 13 residues. The V end lost 2 bases, the J end lost 11 bases, and 15 bases lay between the germline ends. The CDR3 sequence is CASSQFALVGAFF. CDR3 DNA: TGCGCCAGCAGCCAATTCGCTCTTGTCGGGGCTTTCTTT.

This sequence joins TRBV15 and TRBJ2-7, with a weak D call TRBD1 (5 bases). Between the trimmed V and J ends, which lost 0 bases and 2 bases, there was a span of 11 bases. CDR1 and CDR2 (germline): LNHNV, YYDKDF (reference sequence). The CDR3 runs 15 residues. The CDR3 sequence is CATSREAGITYEQYF. The CDR3 coding sequence is TGTGCCACCAGCAGAGAAGCAGGGATTACCTACGAGCAGTACTTC.

The rearrangement uses TRBV6-6 and TRBJ1-5; TRBD1 aligns across 8 bases. The CDR3 length is 16 residues. Germline V lookup: CDR1 MNHNY, CDR2 SVGAGI (reference sequence). With 6 bases clipped from V and 0 bases from J, the junction kept 7 bases outside the gene matches. CDR3 sequence (DNA): TGTGCCAGCAGAGGGGACAGGAGGGATAGCAATCAGCCCCAGCATTTT. It codes for CASRGDRRDSNQPQHF.

The chain links TRBV24-1 to TRBJ1-2; TRBD1 matches 11 bases. The length of the CDR3 is 19 residues. Losses at the gene ends were 2 bases for V and 3 bases for J; bases not matched to a gene: 13. Germline values: CDR1 KGHDR, CDR2 SFDVKD. CDR3 DNA sequence: TGTGCCACCAGTGATTCCCTCACGGCCCGGGACAGGGGGGACTATGGCTACACCTTC. Protein: CATSDSLTARDRGDYGYTF.

The CDR3 DNA sequence: TGCGCCAGCAGCCCACAGGGTCGGCCGGATCAGCCCCAGCATTTT. Protein sequence: CASSPQGRPDQPQHF. The chain recombines TRBV5-1 with TRBJ1-5, with D possibly being TRBD1 (6 bases). V lost 4 bases and J 5 bases, leaving 16 bases between the germline ends. CDR3 length: 15 residues. Germline assignment: CDR1 SGHRS and CDR2 YFSETQ.

V and J are TRBV5-6 and TRBJ2-5; 10 bases fit TRBD2. Germline assignment: CDR1 SGHDT and CDR2 YYEEEE. The CDR3 extends over 15 amino acids. J lost 7 bases, V lost 0 bases, and 6 bases had no gene match. CDR3 nucleotides: TGTGCCAGCAGCTTGGCCCCTAGCGGGGGAGGGACCCAGTACTTC. Amino acids: CASSLAPSGGGTQYF.

The chain links TRBV7-3 to TRBJ2-5, with a possible D match to TRBD2 (5 bases). This CDR3 is 12 amino acids long. Trimming cost V 4 bases and J 5 bases, with 8 bases left between them. CDR1 and CDR2 from the germline V gene are SGHTA and FQGTGA. CDR3 in amino acids: CASSSLGETQYF. In DNA form, the CDR3 reads TGTGCCAGCAGCTCACTAGGGGAGACCCAGTACTTC.

This chain uses TRBV6-6 with TRBJ2-2; tentatively, D is TRBD2 (6 bases). CDR3 length: 15 amino acids. From germline, CDR1 is MNHNY and CDR2 SVGAGI (reference sequence). Trimming took 5 bases from V and 1 from J, leaving 11 bases between them. This CDR3 is CASSTSTRNTGELFF. The CDR3, as DNA: TGTGCCAGCAGTACTAGCACAAGGAACACCGGGGAGCTGTTTTTT.

The chain uses TRBV7-9 and TRBJ2-5, with D possibly being TRBD1 (6 bases). CDR1 and CDR2 (germline): SEHNR, FQNEAQ (reference sequence). The CDR3 sequence is 15 residues long. V was shortened by 1 base and J by 1 base, with 10 bases between the two germline ends. The CDR3 sequence is CASSLVGGSQETQYF. The CDR3 DNA reads as TGTGCCAGCAGCTTAGTAGGGGGATCCCAAGAGACCCAGTACTTC. Full variable domain (rest looked up from reference TRBV7-9 and TRBJ2-5): DTGVSQNPRHKITKRGQNVTFRCDPISEHNRLYWYRQTLGQGPEFLTYFQNEAQLEKSRLLSDRFSAERPKGSFSTLEIQRTEQGDSAMYLCASSLVGGSQETQYFGPGTRLLVL.

The rearrangement links TRBV20-1 to TRBJ2-1; possible D gene TRBD2, 6 bases. The V gene lost 3 bases and the J gene lost 0 bases, with 12 bases spanning the gap. This CDR3 has 15 amino acids. The germline V gene encodes CDR1 DFQATT and CDR2 SNEGSKA (reference sequence). The CDR3 DNA is TGCAGTGCTAGTGTCGTCGGGGGCTCCTACAATGAGCAGTTCTTC. Protein sequence: CSASVVGGSYNEQFF.

The chain uses TRBV7-3 and TRBJ1-1; no firm D call. The germline V gene encodes CDR1 SGHTA and CDR2 FQGTGA. Deletions cut 4 bases from V and 0 bases from J, with 6 bases between. This CDR3 is 13 amino acids long. As DNA, the CDR3 is TGTGCCAGCAGCTCCACAGTGAACACTGAAGCTTTCTTT. Its protein is CASSSTVNTEAFF.

This chain joins TRBV9 and TRBJ1-6, with D hard to call. Germline V CDR1 and CDR2: SGDLS, YYNGEE. The CDR3 contains 14 residues. Trimming left V 2 bases short and J 9 bases short, with 12 bases between. In nucleotides, the CDR3 is TGTGCCAGCAGCGTTCGTACAGCCGGTTCACCCCTCCACTTT. Its protein product is CASSVRTAGSPLHF.

V usage is TRBV6-2 or TRBV6-3 and J usage is TRBJ2-5; 11 nucleotides align to TRBD2. From germline, CDR1 is MNHEY and CDR2 SVGEGT. CDR3 length equals 17 residues. Trimming at V came to 4 bases and at J to 3 bases, leaving 10 bases not matched to a gene. The CDR3 DNA reads as TGTGCCAGCAGTTCACACAGACCGGGACTAGCGGAAGAGACCCAGTACTTC. This codes for CASSSHRPGLAEETQYF.